The sequence of this T cell receptor beta chain was determined in a study of neurological immune-mediated disorders. In this sample, this clonotype turned up many times. CDR1 SGHTA and CDR2 FQGNSA come from the germline V gene. The V segment lost 5 bases and the J segment 5 bases; nucleotides outside the gene matches: 7. The CDR3 extends over 15 amino acids. The cDNA came from 5'RACE, which used 10-nucleotide random UMIs. Using its own MiXCR run on the 5' RACE reads, TCRdb lists one record per CDR3 protein. The sample carries around 20,000 distinct CDR3 sequences, about 15% recorded once. The sorted-subset TCR libraries were prepared using about a million CD4+ or CD8+ T cells as the starting material.

The rearrangement links TRBV7-2 to TRBJ2-1; 9 bases fit TRBD1. The specimen sequenced was CD4+ T cells from blood. This TCR came from a woman aged 60 to 75 with HTLV-1-associated myelopathy (HAM/TSP). CDR3 nucleotides: TGTGCCAGCAGCCCGGGGACAGGGTCCCACAATGAGCAGTTCTTC. As protein: CASSPGTGSHNEQFF. The full variable domain, rest sourced from reference TRBV7-2 and TRBJ2-1, is GAGVSQSPSNKVTEKGKDVELRCDPISGHTALYWYRQSLGQGLEFLIYFQGNSAPDKSGLPSDRFSAERTGGSVSTLTIQRTQQEDSAVYLCASSPGTGSHNEQFFGPGTRLTVL.